This T cell receptor beta chain was sequenced in a study of blood T cells in healthy people across ages. This clonotype was seen ten or more times. Then a second PCR, running about 6 to 12 cycles, was carried out with a sample-barcoded 5' primer and a J-beta primer mix. In TCRdb, the 5' RACE reads were re-called with MiXCR into one record per CDR3 protein. The repertoire holds around 850,000 distinct CDR3 sequences, approximately 35% seen once, with 10% to 15% in the top ten. There are 18 residues in the CDR3. Germline loops: CDR1 ENHRY, CDR2 SYGVKD. V shed 0 bases and J shed 3 bases, with 20 bases lying between them.

The sequenced sample consisted of blood. The TCR originated in a man younger than 35 in good health. This chain uses TRBV10-3 with TRBJ1-2; TRBD1 might be the D (6 bases). The CDR3 nucleotides read TGTGCCATCAGTGAGTCGGGTGTATGGGGGCAAGAAGACTATGGCTACACCTTC. Amino acids: CAISESGVWGQEDYGYTF.